A selection of T cell receptor beta chains follows, all from one sample in a study of OX40 agonist ivuxolimab in advanced cancers. Some clones are missing from TCRdb's copy, which holds only in-frame ones; the method was immunoSEQ multiplex PCR. The sample yields 68,000 or so clones, approximately 81% seen once. Specimen: CD4+ or CD8+ T cells sorted from blood, collected in a trial of the OX40 agonist ivuxolimab. Receptors were obtained from an adult with an advanced solid tumor such as melanoma, head and neck, liver or kidney cancer. Each CDR3 is given with its conserved first and last residue. Fields, in order: J gene, V gene, clone size, D gene, CDR3 DNA, CDR3 protein. A D gene is named only where the DNA matches it firmly. Expanded clones are given a class, and other clones once, few, many or no size at all.

>TRBJ2-7|TRBV29-1|NA|TRBD2
TGCAGCGTTGGGGGTGGTAGCGGGAGTAACGAGCAGTACTTC
CSVGGGSGSNEQYF
>TRBJ2-7|TRBV19|NA|TRBD2
TGTGCCAGTAGTATAAAGGGACTAGCGGGATACGAGCAGTACTTC
CASSIKGLAGYEQYF
>TRBJ2-7|TRBV18|NA|TRBD2
TGTGCCAGCTCACCTTTGTCTAGCGGGGCTCCGGGCGAGCAGTACTTC
CASSPLSSGAPGEQYF
>TRBJ2-3|TRBV7-6|NA|TRBD1
TGTGCCAGCAGCTCGATAGGACAGGCAAGCACAGATACGCAGTATTTT
CASSSIGQASTDTQYF
>TRBJ2-3|TRBV5-1|NA|NA
TGCGCCAGCAGCTTGGCGGCTAGCGCCACAGATACGCAGTATTTT
CASSLAASATDTQYF
>TRBJ2-7|TRBV29-1|few|NA
TGCAGCGTTGAAGGAGGGAACGAGCAGTACTTC
CSVEGGNEQYF
>TRBJ1-1|TRBV30|NA|TRBD1
TGTGCCTGGAGTGTACAGGGGGTGAACACTGAAGCTTTCTTT
CAWSVQGVNTEAFF
>TRBJ2-7|TRBV5-1|NA|TRBD1
TGCGCCAGCAGCATTGGACAGGCAGAGCAGTACTTC
CASSIGQAEQYF
>TRBJ2-2|TRBV30|NA|TRBD1
TGTGCCTGGAGGGGACAGGGGCCCGGGGAGCTGTTTTTT
CAWRGQGPGELFF
>TRBJ1-2|TRBV4-1|NA|NA
TGCGCCAGCAGCCAACCCATGACAGGAAGCTATGGCTACACCTTC
CASSQPMTGSYGYTF
>TRBJ1-4|TRBV7-2|NA|NA
TGTGCCAGCAGCTTAGGGGGCCGGGGAGGGAATGAAAAACTGTTTTTT
CASSLGGRGGNEKLFF
>TRBJ2-7|TRBV27|NA|NA
TGTGCCAGCAGGTACTCGGGGTACACCTACGAGCAGTACTTC
CASRYSGYTYEQYF
>TRBJ1-5|TRBV18|few|NA
TGTGCCAGCTCACCAGAGCCAGATCAGCCCCAGCATTTT
CASSPEPDQPQHF
>TRBJ1-1|TRBV5-1|NA|NA
TGCGCCAGCAGCGGGACGGTTGGAGCGGCTGAAGCTTTCTTT
CASSGTVGAAEAFF
>TRBJ2-7|TRBV7-2|NA|NA
TGTGCCAGCAGCTTGGAGCAGTACTTC
CASSLEQYF
>TRBJ2-3|TRBV10-1|NA|NA
TGCGCCAGCAGTGTGTCGGGGGATACGCAGTATTTT
CASSVSGDTQYF
>TRBJ2-3|TRBV1|NA|NA
TGCACCAGCAGCTTTTTATTGGATCTGGGGACCGAATTGCCAGATACGCAGTATTTT
CTSSFLLDLGTELPDTQYF
>TRBJ2-7|TRBV7-8|NA|NA
TGTGCCAGCAGCCCCCAGACAGCTCCCTCAACCTACGAGCAGTACTTC
CASSPQTAPSTYEQYF
>TRBJ1-1|TRBV7-9|NA|TRBD1
TGTGCCAGCAGCTTAGGGGACAGGGAAGCTTTCTTT
CASSLGDREAFF
>TRBJ2-3|TRBV5-1|NA|TRBD1
TGCGCCAGCACCGAGACACAGGGGAGCACAGATACGCAGTATTTT
CASTETQGSTDTQYF
>TRBJ2-5|TRBV7-8|once|TRBD2
TGTGCCAGCAGCCCGAGCGGGGGGAACCAAGAGACCCAGTACTTC
CASSPSGGNQETQYF
>TRBJ1-5|TRBV9|NA|NA
TGTGCCAGCAGCGTAGGTAGCAATCAGCCCCAGCATTTT
CASSVGSNQPQHF
>TRBJ2-1|TRBV29-1|NA|TRBD2
TGCAGCGTTGAAGGGGGAGGCGGGAGAAATGAGCAGTTCTTC
CSVEGGGGRNEQFF
>TRBJ1-5|TRBV19|NA|NA
TGTGCCAGTAGTATTGTGGCAGTGGATCAGCCCCAGCATTTT
CASSIVAVDQPQHF
>TRBJ2-1|TRBV10-2|once|TRBD2
TGCGCCAGCAGTACCAAAATAGCGGGGGGCCACGGTGAGCAGTTCTTC
CASSTKIAGGHGEQFF
>TRBJ2-1|TRBV7-2|NA|TRBD1
TGTGCCAGCAGCTTGGACAGGGGTCGGCAGTTCTTC
CASSLDRGRQFF
>TRBJ1-4|TRBV10-1|NA|TRBD1
TGCGCCAGCAGTGAATCAGGGGGCGAAGACCAAGAGAAACTGTTTTTT
CASSESGGEDQEKLFF
>TRBJ2-6|TRBV30|NA|NA
TGTGCCTGGAGCTTTGGGGCCAACGTCCTGACTTTC
CAWSFGANVLTF
>TRBJ2-3|TRBV9|NA|NA
TGTGCCAGCAGCGTAGAGGGCCGCACAGATACGCAGTATTTT
CASSVEGRTDTQYF
>TRBJ1-3|TRBV29-1|NA|NA
TGCAGCGTTGCAGGCTCTGGAAACACCATATATTTT
CSVAGSGNTIYF
>TRBJ2-7|TRBV7-2|few|NA
TGTGCCAGCAGCTACCGCGGAGGCTACGAGCAGTACTTC
CASSYRGGYEQYF
>TRBJ2-1|TRBV18|once|NA
TGTGCCAGCTCACCGGGGAGGGGGCGATTGAGTGAGCAGTTCTTC
CASSPGRGRLSEQFF
>TRBJ2-7|TRBV2|NA|NA
TGTGCCAGCAGTGTGGGGGGGGGCTTCGACGAGCAGTACTTC
CASSVGGGFDEQYF
>TRBJ1-2|TRBV27|NA|TRBD1
TGTGCCAGCAGTTTCTTCAGGGGGCAGGATGGCTACACCTTC
CASSFFRGQDGYTF
>TRBJ1-1|TRBV6-1|NA|TRBD1
TGTGCCGTCGGAAGGACAGGTAACCTGAACACTGAAGCTTTCTTT
CAVGRTGNLNTEAFF
>TRBJ1-2|TRBV6-5|NA|NA
TGTGCCAGCAGCCCCGACTCTAGCGTCCGTGGCTACACCTTC
CASSPDSSVRGYTF
>TRBJ1-1|TRBV4-1|NA|NA
TGCGCCAGCAGCCAAGATTGGAGCACTGAAGCTTTCTTT
CASSQDWSTEAFF
>TRBJ1-1|TRBV7-6|NA|NA
TGTGCCAGCAGCCCGCTGTACAGGGAAGCTTTCTTT
CASSPLYREAFF
>TRBJ1-5|TRBV5-5|NA|NA
TGTGCCAGCAGCTTGGGACATGGTAATCAGCCCCAGCATTTT
CASSLGHGNQPQHF
>TRBJ2-1|TRBV27|NA|NA
TGTGCCAGCAGTTTCTACGGGAGCTCCTACAATGAGCAGTTCTTC
CASSFYGSSYNEQFF
>TRBJ2-1|TRBV4-3|NA|TRBD1
TGCGCCAGCAGCCAAACGAAACCGGGACAGGGGTACTACAATGAGCAGTTCTTC
CASSQTKPGQGYYNEQFF
>TRBJ1-1|TRBV5-4|NA|TRBD1
TGTGCCAGCAGCCCAGGGGGCCTGAACACTGAAGCTTTCTTT
CASSPGGLNTEAFF
>TRBJ2-3|TRBV4-3|once|NA
TGCGCCAGCAGCCAAGCGGGACCGAGGGCAACTACAGATACGCAGTATTTT
CASSQAGPRATTDTQYF
>TRBJ2-7|TRBV6-6|NA|TRBD2
TGTGCCAGCAGACCGACTAGCGGGAGAACCTACGAGCAGTACTTC
CASRPTSGRTYEQYF
>TRBJ2-3|TRBV7-3|NA|TRBD2
TGTGCCAGCAGCTTAAGGCTAGCGGGGCTGGATACGCAGTATTTT
CASSLRLAGLDTQYF
>TRBJ1-2|TRBV10-3|NA|NA
TGTGCCATCAGTGAGTCGGCAGCTCGAGCTAACTATGGCTACACCTTC
CAISESAARANYGYTF
>TRBJ1-5|TRBV4-3|NA|NA
TGCGCCAGCTCCCTGGGCCCAGGGCCCCAGCATTTT
CASSLGPGPQHF
>TRBJ2-7|TRBV10-3|NA|NA
TGTGCCATGTCAGATCTTTACGAGCAGTACTTC
CAMSDLYEQYF